This T cell receptor beta chain came from a study of control samples from healthy donors and cancer patients. This clone was observed a handful of times. Some clones are missing from TCRdb's copy, which holds only in-frame ones; the method was immunoSEQ multiplex PCR. This table has 170,000 or so clones, about 94% appearing once. Material for sequencing was blood. The TCR originated in a woman in her forties in good health.

CDR3 protein: CASSVDHSSYEQYF. Here the CDR3 DNA reads TGTGCCAGCAGCGTAGACCACAGCTCCTACGAGCAGTACTTC. The rearrangement links TRBV9 to TRBJ2-7; D ambiguous. Looked up from germline, CDR1 is SGDLS and CDR2 is YYNGEE. This CDR3 contains 14 residues. Trimming shortened V by 0 bases and J by 0 bases, and 7 bases separated the two germline ends.